This TCR beta chain was sequenced during a study of T cell responses to AZD1222 COVID-19 vaccine. Of note for this clone: Its antigen is still unknown.

Overall study results and limits: Repertoires were obtained only post-peak T cell response. Most donors were white British and more were female, and clonal diversity was possibly underestimated. Spike-specific TCR repertoires showed rising breadth and depth after two AZD1222 doses.

From germline, CDR1 is SEHNR and CDR2 FQNEAQ (reference sequence). Germline trimming cut 4 bases from V and 7 bases from J; bases unmatched to any gene: 10. CDR3 length equals 15 residues. The data were produced by immunoSEQ multiplex PCR, yet TCRdb's version contains in-frame clones alone and is incomplete. The data show about 150,000 clones, around 89% seen once. The chain combines TRBV7-9 with TRBJ2-5, with 9 bases aligning to TRBD2. The specimen comprised peripheral blood, sampled on day 0 of AZD1222 vaccination. The sequence came from an adult in good health. The CDR3 DNA reads TGTGCCAGCAGCTCCGTTCGGGCAGCGGGGGGGACCCAGTACTTC. Its translation: CASSSVRAAGGTQYF.